Following are 26 T cell receptor beta chains from one sample sequenced in a study of low-dose radiotherapy and immunotherapy resistance in tumors. First-strand cDNA relied on TRAV- and TRBV-specific primers spanning alpha and beta chains. With a V-primer adapter and a constant-region primer, TCRs were amplified for 20 to 25 PCR cycles. Using its own MiXCR run on the reads, TCRdb lists one record per CDR3 protein. The sample has 100,000 or so distinct CDR3 sequences; 20% to 25% are singletons. The time point: after trial treatment. Sample treatment: LDRT plus nivolumab, ipilimumab, low-dose cyclophosphamide and aspirin (RACIN trial). The sample in question was PBMCs, obtained after low-dose radiotherapy plus immunotherapy. Receptors were obtained from a male donor with prostate cancer.

The sample holds many counts of this clonotype. The gene calls are TRBV6-2 or TRBV6-3 and TRBJ1-5; D not certain. The CDR3 is 13 residues long. Looked up from germline, CDR1 is MNHEY and CDR2 is SVGEGT. Trimming shortened V by 5 bases and J by 4 bases, and 9 bases separated the two germline ends. CDR3 coding DNA: TGTGCCAGCAGTCCCCGACCGAATCAGCCCCAGCATTTT. Protein sequence: CASSPRPNQPQHF.

This clonotype was counted many times. The V and J genes are TRBV7-2 and TRBJ2-5; 13 bases map to TRBD2. The germline V gene encodes CDR1 SGHTA and CDR2 FQGNSA. V shed 4 bases and J 3 bases; nucleotides not matched to a gene: 11. This CDR3 spans 18 amino acids. The DNA of the CDR3 is TGTGCCAGCAGCTCCCAACCGGGACTAGCGGGGTCGGAAGAGACCCAGTACTTC. It specifies CASSSQPGLAGSEETQYF.

This clonotype showed up many times. The chain couples TRBV15 to TRBJ2-7, with 10 bases fitting TRBD2. This CDR3 is built from 13 residues. In germline, CDR1 is LNHNV, CDR2 YYDKDF (reference sequence). With V trimmed by 6 bases and J by 5 bases, 4 bases remained unmatched. The CDR3 nucleotides are TGTGCCACCAGATTAGCGGGGGGAGACGAGCAGTACTTC. It yields the protein CATRLAGGDEQYF. Full variable domain (outside the CDR3, taken from reference TRBV15 and TRBJ2-7): DAMVIQNPRYQVTQFGKPVTLSCSQTLNHNVMYWYQQKSSQAPKLLFHYYDKDFNNEADTPDNFQSRRPNTSFCFLDIRSPGLGDTAMYLCATRLAGGDEQYFGPGTRLTVT.

This clonotype was counted at least ten times. V usage is TRBV9 and J usage is TRBJ2-4; possible D gene TRBD1, 6 bases. The CDR3 has 13 residues. Trimming took 3 bases from V and 2 from J, leaving 6 bases between them. Germline assignment: CDR1 SGDLS and CDR2 YYNGEE. The CDR3 here is CASSGGPKNIQYF. CDR3 DNA: TGTGCCAGCAGCGGGGGGCCCAAAAACATTCAGTACTTC.

This clonotype was found many times. This chain links TRBV12-5 with TRBJ1-5; D is undetermined. This CDR3 is 13 amino acids long. Germline V gene lookup returns CDR1 LGHNT and CDR2 FRNRAP. V lost 1 base and J 3 bases, leaving 4 bases between the germline ends. The CDR3 region is CASGLDFNQPQHF. The CDR3 bases are TGTGCTAGTGGTTTGGACTTCAATCAGCCCCAGCATTTT. Drawing the rest from reference TRBV12-5 and TRBJ1-5, the complete variable domain is DARVTQTPRHKVTEMGQEVTMRCQPILGHNTVFWYRQTMMQGLELLAYFRNRAPLDDSGMPKDRFSAEMPDATLATLKIQPSEPRDSAVYFCASGLDFNQPQHFGDGTRLSIL.

This clonotype was counted ten times or more. The chain employs TRBV29-1 and TRBJ1-4; the D gene is possibly TRBD1 (5 bases). This CDR3 contains 13 residues. Looked up from germline, CDR1 is SQVTM and CDR2 is ANQGSEA. V shed 4 bases and J shed 7 bases, with 13 bases lying between them. CDR3: CSVGSGDGEKLFF. CDR3 DNA: TGCAGCGTTGGATCGGGGGACGGTGAAAAACTGTTTTTT.

The rearrangement links TRBV12-3 or TRBV12-4 to TRBJ2-3, with 10 bases identical to TRBD2. Trimming took 3 bases from V and 3 from J; bases not matched to a gene: 3. The CDR3 length is 15 residues. CDR3 nucleotide sequence: TGTGCCAGCAGTTTGGGACTAGCGAATACAGATACGCAGTATTTT. Residues: CASSLGLANTDTQYF.

This clonotype was observed many times. The chain couples TRBV19 to TRBJ2-7; 9 bases are a match to TRBD1. The CDR3 is 14 amino acids. Looked up from germline, CDR1 is LNHDA and CDR2 is SQIVND (reference sequence). Trimming removed 4 bases from V and 4 bases from J; junction bases left unmatched: 5. The CDR3 DNA reads TGTGCCAGTAGTACGGACAGGGGCTCTTACGAGCAGTACTTC. It is translated as CASSTDRGSYEQYF.

This clonotype was seen at least ten times. The chain employs TRBV12-3 or TRBV12-4 and TRBJ2-1; 11 nucleotides match TRBD2. The CDR3 length is 15 residues. Germline trimming cut 7 bases from V and 0 bases from J; bases unmatched to any gene: 2. The CDR3 DNA reads TGTGCCAGCACTACTAGCGGGAGCTCCTACAATGAGCAGTTCTTC. The encoded protein is CASTTSGSSYNEQFF.

The V and J genes are TRBV5-1 and TRBJ1-4, with TRBD1 identical over 8 bases. CDR3 size: 18 residues. CDR1 SGHRS and CDR2 YFSETQ come from the germline V gene. The junction had 12 bases not matched to a gene; V was cut back by 1 base and J by 4 bases. CDR3: CASSLTASTGVINEKLFF. The DNA of the CDR3 is TGCGCCAGCAGCTTGACCGCCTCGACAGGGGTTATTAATGAAAAACTGTTTTTT.

This clonotype was seen repeatedly, ten times or more. The V call is TRBV30, the J call TRBJ1-2, with TRBD1 matching 10 bases. The CDR3 extends over 17 amino acids. Germline V gives CDR1 GTSNPN, CDR2 SVGIG (reference sequence). V shed 5 bases, J shed 3 bases, and the junction held 15 bases outside the gene matches. The CDR3 here is CAWGSPRPGQGYYGYTF. For the CDR3, the DNA is TGTGCCTGGGGAAGCCCGCGCCCGGGACAGGGGTACTATGGCTACACCTTC.

The chain links TRBV13 to TRBJ1-2; 7 bases are shared with TRBD1. Unmatched junction bases numbered 8, after V lost 4 bases and J lost 0 bases. The CDR3 consists of 16 residues. The germline V gene encodes CDR1 PRHDT and CDR2 FYEKMQ (reference sequence). CDR3 coding DNA: TGTGCCAGCAGCTCGGGGGCGGGACAGTCTAACTATGGCTACACCTTC. Its protein product is CASSSGAGQSNYGYTF.

This clonotype was seen at least ten times. This rearrangement joins TRBV11-2 to TRBJ2-7; D is unresolved. Trimming removed 0 bases from V and 0 bases from J, with 9 bases in between. This CDR3 is built from 15 residues. From germline, CDR1 is SGHAT and CDR2 FQNNGV. The CDR3 sequence is CASSLESPSSYEQYF. CDR3 DNA: TGTGCCAGCAGCTTAGAGTCCCCTTCCTCCTACGAGCAGTACTTC.

The chain carries TRBV27 and TRBJ2-7; D is unclear. Trimming left V 3 bases short and J 3 bases short, with 9 bases between. The CDR3 is made up of 13 amino acids. Germline-derived CDR1 and CDR2 are MNHEY and SMNVEV (reference sequence). The CDR3 DNA is TGTGCCAGCAGTTTTGAGAGGTACTACGAGCAGTACTTC. Amino acids: CASSFERYYEQYF.

The chain couples TRBV20-1 to TRBJ2-5; TRBD2 might be the D (6 bases). V shed 5 bases and J shed 5 bases, with 15 bases lying between them. Looked up from germline, CDR1 is DFQATT and CDR2 is SNEGSKA (reference sequence). The CDR3 has 13 amino acids. The CDR3: CSAVRGGTETQYF. Here the CDR3 DNA reads TGCAGTGCTGTAAGGGGCGGGACGGAGACCCAGTACTTC.

This clonotype was recorded at least ten times. The chain couples TRBV4-2 to TRBJ2-2; maybe TRBD2 (5 bases). This CDR3 comprises 14 residues. V was trimmed by 2 bases and J by 3 bases, leaving 7 bases between them. Germline values: CDR1 LGHNA, CDR2 YNFKEQ. CDR3 sequence reads: CASSQYGDTGELFF. CDR3 bases: TGTGCCAGCAGCCAATACGGGGACACCGGGGAGCTGTTTTTT.

This clonotype was seen many times. V and J are TRBV4-1 and TRBJ2-5, with D uncertain. V was cut by 4 bases and J by 4 bases, with 10 bases left in between. CDR3 size: 13 residues. Germline V gene lookup returns CDR1 MGHRA and CDR2 YSYEKL. The CDR3: CASSPGTSETQYF. The CDR3 nucleotides are TGCGCCAGCAGCCCCGGAACATCAGAGACCCAGTACTTC.

Ten or more counts support this clonotype. The J gene is TRBJ2-5, the V gene TRBV12-3 or TRBV12-4, with 10 bases fitting TRBD2. After removal of 3 bases from V and 7 bases from J, the junction contained 8 bases not matched to a gene. The CDR3 totals 15 residues. The CDR3 loop reads CASSFQRGGRGTQYF. The DNA for the CDR3 is TGTGCCAGCAGTTTCCAGCGGGGGGGCCGCGGGACCCAGTACTTC.

The table lists this clonotype with a few counts. The chain employs TRBV5-4 and TRBJ1-3; D gene ambiguous. The germline CDR1 and CDR2 sequences are SGHNT and YYREEE (reference sequence). The CDR3 is made up of 15 amino acids. Trimming shortened V by 3 bases and J by 1 base, and 11 bases separated the two germline ends. This CDR3 reads CASSSMKGSGNTIYF. The CDR3 DNA reads as TGTGCCAGCAGCTCGATGAAGGGTTCTGGAAACACCATATATTTT.

This clonotype was seen repeatedly, ten times or more. This chain joins TRBV12-3 or TRBV12-4 and TRBJ2-5; D is tentatively TRBD1 or TRBD2 (5 bases each). This CDR3 has 12 residues. V shed 7 bases and J shed 0 bases, with 6 bases lying between them. The CDR3 reads CASMGDQETQYF. CDR3 DNA: TGTGCCAGCATGGGGGACCAAGAGACCCAGTACTTC.

CDR3 sequence: CASSNRDRGQTQYF. In nucleotides, the CDR3 is TGTGCCAGTAGTAATCGGGACAGGGGTCAGACCCAGTACTTC. The rearrangement links TRBV19 to TRBJ2-5; TRBD1 matches 10 bases. The CDR3 consists of 14 residues. The V and J ends lost 4 bases and 6 bases, in that order; junction bases with no gene match: 5. The germline V gene has CDR1 LNHDA and CDR2 SQIVND (reference sequence). The full variable domain, completed using reference TRBV19 and TRBJ2-5, is DGGITQSPKYLFRKEGQNVTLSCEQNLNHDAMYWYRQDPGQGLRLIYYSQIVNDFQKGDIAEGYSVSREKKESFPLTVTSAQKNPTAFYLCASSNRDRGQTQYFGPGTRLLVL.

This clonotype has a count of ten or more. The chain uses TRBV12-3 or TRBV12-4 and TRBJ2-1; possibly TRBD2 for D (5 bases). Trimming stripped 6 bases from V and 14 bases from J, with 20 bases between. This CDR3 is 13 amino acids long. CDR3 loop: CASSDRSRFGEFF. CDR3 bases: TGTGCCAGCAGCGATCGTTCGAGGTTCGGGGAGTTCTTC.

Notes on this clonotype: A far larger clone is one nucleotide away, so this likely arose from a read error. This chain uses TRBV10-3 with TRBJ2-7, with a possible D match to TRBD2 (5 bases). The CDR3 extends over 12 amino acids. Looked up from germline, CDR1 is ENHRY and CDR2 is SYGVKD. The V end was cut by 2 bases, the J end by 4 bases, with 6 bases between. The CDR3 DNA reads TGTGCCATCAGTGAGCGGGGATACGAGCAGTACTTC. Protein: CAISERGYEQYF.

At least ten counts were recorded for this clonotype. The chain has TRBV5-4 and TRBJ2-3; a possible D gene is TRBD2 (7 bases). Trimming stripped 3 bases from V and 6 bases from J, with 17 bases between. Per the germline V gene, CDR1 is SGHNT and CDR2 is YYREEE (reference sequence). This CDR3 spans 15 amino acids. This CDR3 is CASSSGGLLADTQYF. CDR3 bases: TGTGCCAGCAGCTCTGGGGGCTTACTAGCGGATACGCAGTATTTT.

This clonotype was picked up many times. The chain carries TRBV28 and TRBJ2-5; D not certain. V was pared by 3 bases and J by 0 bases, with 14 bases between. CDR3 size: 16 residues. Germline CDR1 reads MDHEN; CDR2 reads SYDVKM. CDR3 amino acids: CASSLNGDSNQETQYF. The DNA for the CDR3 is TGTGCCAGCAGTTTGAATGGTGATAGCAACCAAGAGACCCAGTACTTC.

This clonotype was detected many times. V gene TRBV6-1 combines with J gene TRBJ1-5; 8 positions agree with TRBD1. CDR3 length equals 15 residues. Germline CDR1 and CDR2: MNHNS and SASEGT. V was pared by 5 bases and J by 2 bases, with 5 bases of the junction left unmatched. The CDR3 sequence: CASSPLDRGNQPQHF. CDR3 nucleotide sequence: TGTGCCAGCAGTCCCCTGGACAGGGGCAATCAGCCCCAGCATTTT.